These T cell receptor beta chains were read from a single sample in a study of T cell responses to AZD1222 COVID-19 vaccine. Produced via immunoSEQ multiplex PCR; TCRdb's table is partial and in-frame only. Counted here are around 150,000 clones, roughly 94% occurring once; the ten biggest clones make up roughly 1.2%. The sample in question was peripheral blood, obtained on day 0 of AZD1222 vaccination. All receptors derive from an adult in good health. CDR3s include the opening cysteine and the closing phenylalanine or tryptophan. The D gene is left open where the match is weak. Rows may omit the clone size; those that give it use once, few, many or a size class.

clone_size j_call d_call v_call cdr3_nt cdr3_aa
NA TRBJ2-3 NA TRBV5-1 TGCGCCAGCAGCTTGGGACAGAGCACAGATACGCAGTATTTT CASSLGQSTDTQYF
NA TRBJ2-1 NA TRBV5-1 TGCGCCAGCAGCTTGGCGGCTAGACTGTACAATGAGCAGTTCTTC CASSLAARLYNEQFF
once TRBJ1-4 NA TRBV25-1 TGTGCCAGCAGTGGGCAGGGCCGCGAAAAACTGTTTTTT CASSGQGREKLFF
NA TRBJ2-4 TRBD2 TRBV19 TGTGCCAGTAGTTTGACTAGCGGGAGGGCGGTTCAGTACTTC CASSLTSGRAVQYF
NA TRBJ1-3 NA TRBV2 TGTGCCAGCAGTGTCCGGGCAGGGGGAAACACCATATATTTT CASSVRAGGNTIYF
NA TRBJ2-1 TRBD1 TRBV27 TGTGCCAGCAGACTGACAGGGTACCCCCATGAGCAGTTCTTC CASRLTGYPHEQFF
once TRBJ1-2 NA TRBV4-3 TGCGCCAGCAGCCAAGAAAGGAGGGGCGGAACTGGCTACACCTTC CASSQERRGGTGYTF
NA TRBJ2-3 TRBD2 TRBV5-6 TGTGCCAGCAGCTTGGTTGAGGGAGGGCCAGATACGCAGTATTTT CASSLVEGGPDTQYF
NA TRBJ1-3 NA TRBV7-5 TGTGTCAGAAGCTTAGTCGGGGGTCATTATCCCACTGGAAACACCATATATTTT CVRSLVGGHYPTGNTIYF
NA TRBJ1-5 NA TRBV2 TGTGCCAGCAGACCGGACCGCAATCAGCCCCAGCATTTT CASRPDRNQPQHF
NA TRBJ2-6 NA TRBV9 TGTGCCAGCAGCGTAGGTCGGAACTCTGGGGCCAACGTCCTGACTTTC CASSVGRNSGANVLTF
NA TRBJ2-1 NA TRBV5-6 TGTGCCAGCAGTCTTGACTTACAGGGTCCCGTTGAGCAGTTCTTC CASSLDLQGPVEQFF
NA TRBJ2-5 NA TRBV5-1 TGCGCCAGCAGCTTGGGAGGGGCCCCCCAAGAGACCCAGTACTTC CASSLGGAPQETQYF
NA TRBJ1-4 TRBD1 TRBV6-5 TGTGCCAGCGGAGCGACAGGGGGGGAAGAAAAACTGTTTTTT CASGATGGEEKLFF
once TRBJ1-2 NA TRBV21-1 TGTGCCAGCAGCAAAGCTAGGGGGCGCCGCCTCTCTAACTATGGCTACACCTTC CASSKARGRRLSNYGYTF
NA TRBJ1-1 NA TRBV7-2 TGTGCCAGCAGCTTTTATGTTATGAACACTGAAGCTTTCTTT CASSFYVMNTEAFF
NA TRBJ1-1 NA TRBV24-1 TGTGCCACCAGGGCGAGTCAGAACACTGAAGCTTTCTTT CATRASQNTEAFF
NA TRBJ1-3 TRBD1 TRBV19 TGTGCCAGTAGTCTGGGACAGCGAACCTCTGGAAACACCATATATTTT CASSLGQRTSGNTIYF
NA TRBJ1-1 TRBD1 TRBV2 TGTGCCAGCATTTTAGGACAGGGACCCACTGAAGCTTTCTTT CASILGQGPTEAFF
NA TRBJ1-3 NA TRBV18 TGTGCCAGCTCACCTCAACAGGGTCAATCTGGAAACACCATATATTTT CASSPQQGQSGNTIYF
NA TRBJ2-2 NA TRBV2 TGTGCCAGCAGTGAGGGTTTCACCGGGGAGCTGTTTTTT CASSEGFTGELFF
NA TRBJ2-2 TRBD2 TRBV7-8 TGTGCCAGCAGTCAGACTAGCGGGAGGGCCTTGGTCGGGGAGCTGTTTTTT CASSQTSGRALVGELFF
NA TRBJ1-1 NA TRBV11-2 TGTGCCAGCAGCGTTCAGGGGTATGCTGAAGCTTTCTTT CASSVQGYAEAFF
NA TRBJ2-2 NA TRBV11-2 TGTGCCAGCAGCGCCGACAGGACCACCGGGGAGCTGTTTTTT CASSADRTTGELFF
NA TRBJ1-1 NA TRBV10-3 TGTGCCATCAGTGATAGTCTGCCTCGCCCTGAAGCTTTCTTT CAISDSLPRPEAFF